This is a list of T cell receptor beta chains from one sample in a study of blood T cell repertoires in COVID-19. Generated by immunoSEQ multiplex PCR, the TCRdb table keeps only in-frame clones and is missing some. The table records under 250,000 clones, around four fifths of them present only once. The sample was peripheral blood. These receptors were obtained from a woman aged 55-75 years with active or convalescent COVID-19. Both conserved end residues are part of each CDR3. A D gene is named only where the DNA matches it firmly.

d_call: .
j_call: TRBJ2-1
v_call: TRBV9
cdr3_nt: TGTGCCAGCAGCGTAGCGGACTTCGGTTACAATGAGCAGTTCTTC
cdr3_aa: CASSVADFGYNEQFF

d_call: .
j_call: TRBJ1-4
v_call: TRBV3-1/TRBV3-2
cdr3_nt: TGTGCCAGCAGCCAAGATCGGGCAGGACTTAATGAAAAACTGTTTTTT
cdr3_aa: CASSQDRAGLNEKLFF

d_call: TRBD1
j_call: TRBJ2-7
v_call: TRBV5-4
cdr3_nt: TGTGCCAGCAGCCTTGGGACAGGGTTAACCGAGCAGTACTTC
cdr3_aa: CASSLGTGLTEQYF

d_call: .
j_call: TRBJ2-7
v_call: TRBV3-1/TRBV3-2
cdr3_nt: TGTGCCAGCAGCCAGGCAGTTGGCGAGCAGTACTTC
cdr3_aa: CASSQAVGEQYF

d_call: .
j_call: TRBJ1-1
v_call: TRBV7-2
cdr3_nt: TGTGCCAGCAGCCAACTAAGGAACACTGAAGCTTTCTTT
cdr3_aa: CASSQLRNTEAFF

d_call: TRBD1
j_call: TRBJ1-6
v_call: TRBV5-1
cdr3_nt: TGCGCCAGCAGCTTGGAAGGGACAGGAAATTCACCCCTCCACTTT
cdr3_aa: CASSLEGTGNSPLHF

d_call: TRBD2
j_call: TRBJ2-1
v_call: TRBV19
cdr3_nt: TGTGCCAGTAGTAGCCCCGGGAGGAGCGATGAGCAGTTCTTC
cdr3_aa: CASSSPGRSDEQFF

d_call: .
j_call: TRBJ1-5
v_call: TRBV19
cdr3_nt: TGTGCCAGTAGTGTGCGGGAGGGTTGGCCCCAGCATTTT
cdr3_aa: CASSVREGWPQHF

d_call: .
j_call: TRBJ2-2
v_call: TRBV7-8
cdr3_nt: TGTGCCAGCAGCTTAACGGACACCGGGGAGCTGTTTTTT
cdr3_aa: CASSLTDTGELFF

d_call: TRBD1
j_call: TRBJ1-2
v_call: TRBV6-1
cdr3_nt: TGTGCCAGCAGTGATGACCGACAGGGGCGAAACACCTTC
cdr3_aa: CASSDDRQGRNTF

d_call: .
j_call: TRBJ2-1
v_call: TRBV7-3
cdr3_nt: TGTGCCAGCAGCTTATGGCCAAGGCCCCCGGAGGGAAATGAGCAGTTCTTC
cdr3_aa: CASSLWPRPPEGNEQFF

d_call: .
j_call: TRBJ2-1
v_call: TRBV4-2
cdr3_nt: TGTGCCAGCAGCCCCCTAAGCTCCTACAATGAGCAGTTCTTC
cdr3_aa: CASSPLSSYNEQFF

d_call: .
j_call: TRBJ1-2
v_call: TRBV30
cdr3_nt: TGTGCCTGGACCCAAGCTTCCTATGGCTACACCTTC
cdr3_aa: CAWTQASYGYTF

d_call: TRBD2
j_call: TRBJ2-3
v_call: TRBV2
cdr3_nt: TGTGCCAGCAGTGAAGCGGCGGGAGGGACAGATACGCAGTATTTT
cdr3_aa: CASSEAAGGTDTQYF

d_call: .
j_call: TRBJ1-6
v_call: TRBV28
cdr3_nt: TGTGCCAGCAACCCATGGGGGGTCGGGGGAAACTCACCCCTCCACTTT
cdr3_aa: CASNPWGVGGNSPLHF

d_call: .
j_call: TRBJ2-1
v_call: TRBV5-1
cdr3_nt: TGCGCCAGCAGCTTGGTTGGGGCCCAAGCTGGGGATGAGCAGTTCTTC
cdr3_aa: CASSLVGAQAGDEQFF

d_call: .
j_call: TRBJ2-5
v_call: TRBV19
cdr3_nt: TGTGCCAGTAAGGTCAGGGGTCAGGAGACCCAGTACTTC
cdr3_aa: CASKVRGQETQYF